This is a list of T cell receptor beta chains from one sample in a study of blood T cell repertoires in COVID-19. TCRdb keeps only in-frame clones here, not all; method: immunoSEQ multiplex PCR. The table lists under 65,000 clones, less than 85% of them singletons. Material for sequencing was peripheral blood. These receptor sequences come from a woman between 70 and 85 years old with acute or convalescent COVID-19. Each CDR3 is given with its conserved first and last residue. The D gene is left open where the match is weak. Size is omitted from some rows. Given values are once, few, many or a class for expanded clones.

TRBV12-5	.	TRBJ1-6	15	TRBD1	CASGPGQGGNSPLHF	TGTGCTAGTGGCCCGGGACAGGGAGGTAATTCACCCCTCCACTTT
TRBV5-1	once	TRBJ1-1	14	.	CASSAGRGDTEAFF	TGCGCCAGCAGCGCGGGGAGAGGTGACACTGAAGCTTTCTTT
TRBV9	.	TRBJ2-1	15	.	CASSVVHPFTNEQFF	TGTGCCAGCAGCGTAGTTCACCCATTTACAAATGAGCAGTTCTTC
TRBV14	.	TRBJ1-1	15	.	CASSQAPSSLTEAFF	TGTGCCAGCAGCCAAGCCCCCTCCAGTCTCACTGAAGCTTTCTTT
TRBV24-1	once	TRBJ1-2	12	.	CATSDAGNGYTF	TGTGCCACCAGTGATGCAGGGAATGGCTACACCTTC
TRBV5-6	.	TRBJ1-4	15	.	CASSWGRTTNEKLFF	TGTGCCAGCTCCTGGGGCAGAACAACTAATGAAAAACTGTTTTTT
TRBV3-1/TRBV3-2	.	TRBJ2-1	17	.	CASSQEDRRGRLNEQFF	TGTGCCAGCAGCCAAGAAGACAGACGAGGTAGGCTCAATGAGCAGTTCTTC
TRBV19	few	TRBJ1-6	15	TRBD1	CASSGQDGANSPLHF	TGTGCCAGCTCAGGACAGGACGGGGCTAATTCACCCCTCCACTTT
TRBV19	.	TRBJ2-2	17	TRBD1	CASRRYGQGSNTGELFF	TGTGCCAGTCGGAGATACGGACAGGGATCGAACACCGGGGAGCTGTTTTTT
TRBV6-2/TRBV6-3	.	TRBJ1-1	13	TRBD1	CASSSDRAQEAFF	TGTGCCAGCAGTTCCGACAGGGCACAAGAAGCTTTCTTT
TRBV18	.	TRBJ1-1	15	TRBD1	CASSPRDRSATEAFF	TGTGCCAGCTCACCACGGGACAGGTCCGCAACTGAAGCTTTCTTT
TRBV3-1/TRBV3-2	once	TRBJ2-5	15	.	CASSPDLSGGETQYF	TGTGCCAGCAGCCCTGACTTGAGCGGCGGAGAGACCCAGTACTTC
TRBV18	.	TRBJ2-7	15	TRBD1	CASSRGKQGEYEQYF	TGTGCCAGCTCACGGGGAAAACAGGGGGAATACGAGCAGTACTTC
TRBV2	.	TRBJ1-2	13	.	CARGEQGAYGYTF	TGTGCCAGGGGGGAACAGGGAGCCTATGGCTACACCTTC
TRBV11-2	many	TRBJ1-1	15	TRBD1	CASSLAGGRNTEAFF	TGTGCCAGCAGCTTAGCAGGGGGGAGGAACACTGAAGCTTTCTTT
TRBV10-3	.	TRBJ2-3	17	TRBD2	CAISEVLAGGHRDTQYF	TGTGCCATCAGTGAGGTCCTAGCGGGGGGCCACCGGGATACGCAGTATTTT
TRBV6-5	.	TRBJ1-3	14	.	CASSYGQSWNTIYF	TGTGCCAGCAGTTACGGGCAGTCGTGGAACACCATATATTTT
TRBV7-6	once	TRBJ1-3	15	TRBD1	CASSSTGGSGNTIYF	TGTGCCAGCAGCTCGACAGGGGGGTCCGGAAACACCATATATTTT
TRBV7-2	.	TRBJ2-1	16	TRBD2	CASSLDSGGRYNEQFF	TGTGCCAGCAGCTTAGATAGCGGGGGCCGATACAATGAGCAGTTCTTC
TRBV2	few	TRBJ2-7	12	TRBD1	CASTTGGYEQYF	TGTGCCAGCACCACAGGGGGCTACGAGCAGTACTTC
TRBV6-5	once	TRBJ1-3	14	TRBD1	CAGRQGAGGNTIYF	TGTGCCGGCAGACAGGGGGCGGGTGGAAACACCATATATTTT
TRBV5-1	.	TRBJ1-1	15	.	CASSPTSVANTEAFF	TGCGCCAGCAGCCCCACCTCCGTGGCGAACACTGAAGCTTTCTTT
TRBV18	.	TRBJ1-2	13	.	CASSPDRQYGYTF	TGTGCCAGCTCACCTGACAGGCAATATGGCTACACCTTC
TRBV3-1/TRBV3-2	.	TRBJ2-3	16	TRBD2	CASSKGGGIPPDTQYF	TGTGCCAGCAGCAAAGGCGGGGGGATCCCCCCCGATACGCAGTATTTT
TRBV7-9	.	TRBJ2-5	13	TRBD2	CASSLGGSETQYF	TGTGCCAGCAGCTTGGGAGGGAGTGAGACCCAGTACTTC
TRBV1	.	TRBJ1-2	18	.	CTSSHVGGTGADGGGYTF	TGCACCAGCAGCCATGTGGGGGGAACAGGGGCTGACGGCGGTGGCTACACCTTC
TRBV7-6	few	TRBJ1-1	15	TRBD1	CASSSQDRGGTEAFF	TGTGCCAGCAGCTCCCAGGACAGGGGAGGCACTGAAGCTTTCTTT
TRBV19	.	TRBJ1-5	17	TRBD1	CASSIGDRGLVRQPQHF	TGTGCCAGTAGTATAGGAGACAGGGGTCTGGTTAGACAGCCCCAGCATTTT
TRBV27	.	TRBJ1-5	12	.	CASSRVGGPQHF	TGTGCCAGCAGCCGAGTAGGGGGGCCCCAGCATTTT
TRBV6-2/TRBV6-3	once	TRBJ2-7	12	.	CASSYPPPEQYF	TGTGCCAGCAGTTACCCCCCCCCGGAGCAGTACTTC
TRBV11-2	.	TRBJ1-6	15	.	CASSLVAQGNSPLHF	TGTGCCAGCAGCTTAGTGGCACAGGGAAATTCACCCCTCCACTTT
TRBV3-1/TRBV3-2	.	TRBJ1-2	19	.	CASSHPRARSGAEGYGYTF	TGTGCCAGCAGCCACCCTCGGGCAAGGAGTGGCGCAGAGGGCTATGGCTACACCTTC
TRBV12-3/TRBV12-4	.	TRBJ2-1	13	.	CASSRQAWGEQFF	TGTGCCAGCAGTAGACAGGCGTGGGGTGAGCAGTTCTTC
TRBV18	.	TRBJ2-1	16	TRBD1	CASSKGTGVSYNEQFF	TGTGCCAGCTCAAAAGGGACAGGGGTATCCTACAATGAGCAGTTCTTC
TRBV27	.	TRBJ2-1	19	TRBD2	CASSPGLAGGRKTYNEQFF	TGTGCCAGCAGTCCGGGACTAGCGGGGGGTCGGAAGACCTACAATGAGCAGTTCTTC
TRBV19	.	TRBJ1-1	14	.	CATTSSDRYTEAFF	TGTGCCACCACCAGCAGTGACAGGTACACTGAAGCTTTCTTT
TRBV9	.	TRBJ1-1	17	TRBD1	CASSPRTGAGGRTEAFF	TGTGCCAGCAGCCCCCGGACAGGGGCTGGTGGGAGGACTGAAGCTTTCTTT
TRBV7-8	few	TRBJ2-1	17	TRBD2	CASSAYWRRGGLNEQFF	TGTGCCAGCAGCGCCTACTGGAGGCGGGGGGGCTTGAATGAGCAGTTCTTC
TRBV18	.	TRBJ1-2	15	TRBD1	CASSPTGVSNYGYTF	TGTGCCAGCTCACCAACAGGGGTGTCTAACTATGGCTACACCTTC
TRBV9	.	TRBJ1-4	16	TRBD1	CASGPITGTGTEKLFF	TGTGCCAGCGGGCCGATTACAGGGACAGGGACTGAAAAACTGTTTTTT
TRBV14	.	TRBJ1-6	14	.	CASSQRGYNSPLHF	TGTGCCAGCAGCCAACGGGGGTATAATTCACCCCTCCACTTT
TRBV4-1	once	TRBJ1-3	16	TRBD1	CASSQGRDRIPNTIYF	TGCGCCAGCAGCCAGGGCCGGGACAGGATACCGAACACCATATATTTT
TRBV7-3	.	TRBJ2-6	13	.	CASTFAGANVLTF	TGTGCCAGCACCTTCGCTGGGGCCAACGTCCTGACTTTC
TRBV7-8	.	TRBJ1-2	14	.	CASSLVPANYGYTF	TGTGCCAGCAGCTTAGTTCCAGCTAACTATGGCTACACCTTC
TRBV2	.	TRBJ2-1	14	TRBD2	CASRRPGSGGEQFF	TGTGCCAGCAGAAGGCCGGGGAGCGGGGGTGAGCAGTTCTTC
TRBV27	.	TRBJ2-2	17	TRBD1	CASSFTRGPANTGELFF	TGTGCCAGCAGTTTTACCAGGGGGCCGGCAAACACCGGGGAGCTGTTTTTT
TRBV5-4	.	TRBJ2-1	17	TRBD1	CASSLAATGTGGNEQFF	TGTGCCAGCAGCTTGGCCGCGACCGGGACAGGGGGCAATGAGCAGTTCTTC
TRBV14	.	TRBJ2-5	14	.	CASSPLGGEETQYF	TGTGCCAGCAGCCCCTTAGGGGGGGAAGAGACCCAGTACTTC
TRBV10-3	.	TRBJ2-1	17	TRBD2	CATTERFERGSYNEQFF	TGTGCCACCACCGAAAGGTTCGAGCGGGGCTCCTACAATGAGCAGTTCTTC
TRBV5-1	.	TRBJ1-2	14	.	CASSLTGQTYGYTF	TGCGCCAGCAGCTTGACAGGACAGACCTATGGCTACACCTTC
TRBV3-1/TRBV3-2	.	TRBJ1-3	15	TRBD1	CASSRNRGSGNTIYF	TGTGCCAGCAGCCGTAACAGGGGTTCGGGAAACACCATATATTTT
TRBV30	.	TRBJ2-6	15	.	CAWTFLSSGANVLTF	TGTGCCTGGACTTTCCTCTCCTCTGGGGCCAACGTCCTGACTTTC
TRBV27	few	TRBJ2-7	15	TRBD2	CASSSIGTIQDEQYF	TGTGCCAGCAGTTCCATCGGGACTATACAGGACGAGCAGTACTTC
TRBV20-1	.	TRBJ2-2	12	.	CSASSDTGELFF	TGCAGTGCTAGTTCCGACACCGGGGAGCTGTTTTTT